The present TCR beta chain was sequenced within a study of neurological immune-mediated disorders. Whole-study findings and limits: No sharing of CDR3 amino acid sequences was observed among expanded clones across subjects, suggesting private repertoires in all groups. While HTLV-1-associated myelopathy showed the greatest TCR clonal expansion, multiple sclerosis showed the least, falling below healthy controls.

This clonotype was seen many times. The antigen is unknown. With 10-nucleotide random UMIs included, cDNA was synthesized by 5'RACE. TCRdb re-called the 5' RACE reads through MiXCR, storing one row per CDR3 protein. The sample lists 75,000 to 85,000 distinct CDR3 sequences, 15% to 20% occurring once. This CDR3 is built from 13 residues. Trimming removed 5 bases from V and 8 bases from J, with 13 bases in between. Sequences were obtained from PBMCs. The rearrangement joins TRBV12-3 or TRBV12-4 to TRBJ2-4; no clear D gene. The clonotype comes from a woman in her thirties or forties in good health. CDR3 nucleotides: TGTGCCAGCAGTACATGGGGTAGGGACATTCAGTACTTC. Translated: CASSTWGRDIQYF.